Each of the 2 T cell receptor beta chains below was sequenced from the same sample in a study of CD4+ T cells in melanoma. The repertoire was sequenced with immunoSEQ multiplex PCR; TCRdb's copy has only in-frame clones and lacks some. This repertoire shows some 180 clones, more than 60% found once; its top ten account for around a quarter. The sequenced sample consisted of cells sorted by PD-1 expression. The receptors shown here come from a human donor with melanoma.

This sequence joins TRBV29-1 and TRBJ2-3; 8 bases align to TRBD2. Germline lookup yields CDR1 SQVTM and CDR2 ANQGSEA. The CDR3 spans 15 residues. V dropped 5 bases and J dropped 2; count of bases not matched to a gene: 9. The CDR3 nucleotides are TGCAGCGTTCCCTCGGGAGGGGGTGTCACAGATACGCAGTATTTT. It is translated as CSVPSGGGVTDTQYF.

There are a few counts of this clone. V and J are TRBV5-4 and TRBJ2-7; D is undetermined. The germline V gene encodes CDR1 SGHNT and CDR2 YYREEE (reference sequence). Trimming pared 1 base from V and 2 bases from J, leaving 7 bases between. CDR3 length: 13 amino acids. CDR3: CASSLHNTYEQYF. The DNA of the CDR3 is TGTGCCAGCAGCTTGCATAATACCTACGAGCAGTACTTC.